Listed below are T cell receptor beta chains from one sample, sequenced in a study of OX40 agonist ivuxolimab in advanced cancers. The data were produced by immunoSEQ multiplex PCR, yet TCRdb's version contains in-frame clones alone and is incomplete. The sample consists of approximately 90,000 clones, about 90% of them appearing once. Material: CD4+ or CD8+ T cells sorted from blood, obtained in a trial of the OX40 agonist ivuxolimab. The receptors stem from an adult with an advanced solid tumor such as melanoma, head and neck, liver or kidney cancer. Both conserved end residues are part of each CDR3. The order of the fields is V gene, J gene, CDR3 length, D gene, clone size, CDR3 protein, CDR3 DNA. A D gene is named only where the DNA matches it firmly. Clone size is not always given. Where it is, it says once, few, many or a class for expanded clones.

V gene: TRBV6-6; J gene: TRBJ2-5; CDR3 length: 15; D gene: TRBD1; clone size: -; CDR3 protein: CASSWYRGREETQYF; CDR3 DNA: TGTGCCAGCAGTTGGTATAGGGGGCGGGAAGAGACCCAGTACTTC
V gene: TRBV30; J gene: TRBJ1-4; CDR3 length: 14; D gene: -; clone size: -; CDR3 protein: CAWKGGATNEKLFF; CDR3 DNA: TGTGCCTGGAAGGGGGGGGCAACTAATGAAAAACTGTTTTTT
V gene: TRBV11-2; J gene: TRBJ1-1; CDR3 length: 16; D gene: TRBD1; clone size: -; CDR3 protein: CASSLDRGAKTTEAFF; CDR3 DNA: TGTGCCAGCAGCTTGGACAGGGGGGCTAAGACCACTGAAGCTTTCTTT
V gene: TRBV7-9; J gene: TRBJ1-1; CDR3 length: 16; D gene: -; clone size: -; CDR3 protein: CASSIRPGPEGLEAFF; CDR3 DNA: TGTGCCAGCAGCATCAGGCCGGGGCCGGAGGGCCTCGAAGCTTTCTTT
V gene: TRBV19; J gene: TRBJ2-5; CDR3 length: 16; D gene: -; clone size: -; CDR3 protein: CASSTTGWGTQETQYF; CDR3 DNA: TGTGCCAGTAGTACCACCGGGTGGGGAACCCAAGAGACCCAGTACTTC
V gene: TRBV5-4; J gene: TRBJ2-7; CDR3 length: 16; D gene: -; clone size: -; CDR3 protein: CASSLGRLRSSYEQYF; CDR3 DNA: TGTGCCAGCAGCTTGGGCCGACTTAGGAGCTCCTACGAGCAGTACTTC
V gene: TRBV25-1; J gene: TRBJ1-4; CDR3 length: 12; D gene: -; clone size: once; CDR3 protein: CASGGPNEKLFF; CDR3 DNA: TGTGCCAGCGGGGGACCCAATGAAAAACTGTTTTTT
V gene: TRBV5-4; J gene: TRBJ1-2; CDR3 length: 13; D gene: -; clone size: -; CDR3 protein: CASSLEGVYGYTF; CDR3 DNA: TGTGCCAGCAGCTTGGAGGGAGTTTATGGCTACACCTTC
V gene: TRBV19; J gene: TRBJ1-5; CDR3 length: 16; D gene: TRBD1; clone size: -; CDR3 protein: CASSIAGTGTGQPQHF; CDR3 DNA: TGTGCCAGTAGTATAGCCGGGACAGGGACCGGTCAGCCCCAGCATTTT
V gene: TRBV11-2; J gene: TRBJ2-2; CDR3 length: 16; D gene: -; clone size: -; CDR3 protein: CASSLVAGADTGELFF; CDR3 DNA: TGTGCCAGCAGCTTAGTGGCCGGGGCGGACACCGGGGAGCTGTTTTTT
V gene: TRBV21-1; J gene: TRBJ1-5; CDR3 length: 17; D gene: -; clone size: -; CDR3 protein: CASSKKGGRGNNQPQHF; CDR3 DNA: TGTGCCAGCAGCAAAAAGGGCGGCAGGGGCAACAATCAGCCCCAGCATTTT
V gene: TRBV30; J gene: TRBJ1-5; CDR3 length: 16; D gene: -; clone size: once; CDR3 protein: CAWSPSSPTANQPQHF; CDR3 DNA: TGTGCCTGGAGTCCTTCCTCCCCGACAGCGAATCAGCCCCAGCATTTT
V gene: TRBV5-6; J gene: TRBJ2-2; CDR3 length: 14; D gene: -; clone size: -; CDR3 protein: CASSLPQITGELFF; CDR3 DNA: TGTGCCAGCAGCTTGCCACAAATCACCGGGGAGCTGTTTTTT
V gene: TRBV2; J gene: TRBJ2-1; CDR3 length: 15; D gene: TRBD2; clone size: -; CDR3 protein: CASRGTSGARYEQFF; CDR3 DNA: TGTGCCAGCAGAGGGACTAGCGGGGCGAGGTATGAGCAGTTCTTC
V gene: TRBV5-1; J gene: TRBJ1-1; CDR3 length: 13; D gene: -; clone size: -; CDR3 protein: CASSLQGNTEAFF; CDR3 DNA: TGCGCCAGCAGCTTGCAGGGAAACACTGAAGCTTTCTTT
V gene: TRBV29-1; J gene: TRBJ1-5; CDR3 length: 12; D gene: TRBD1; clone size: -; CDR3 protein: CSMGQVGQPQHF; CDR3 DNA: TGCAGCATGGGACAGGTCGGCCAGCCCCAGCATTTT
V gene: TRBV19; J gene: TRBJ2-6; CDR3 length: 15; D gene: -; clone size: -; CDR3 protein: CASRAKSSGANVLTF; CDR3 DNA: TGTGCCAGTAGGGCGAAATCCTCTGGGGCCAACGTCCTGACTTTC
V gene: TRBV9; J gene: TRBJ2-7; CDR3 length: 14; D gene: -; clone size: -; CDR3 protein: CASSVLSNTGEQYF; CDR3 DNA: TGTGCCAGCAGCGTATTGTCCAACACGGGTGAGCAGTACTTC
V gene: TRBV10-2; J gene: TRBJ1-1; CDR3 length: 15; D gene: -; clone size: -; CDR3 protein: CASSMGRWVGTEAFF; CDR3 DNA: TGCGCCAGCAGTATGGGACGGTGGGTGGGCACTGAAGCTTTCTTT
V gene: TRBV28; J gene: TRBJ1-6; CDR3 length: 14; D gene: -; clone size: -; CDR3 protein: CASRSPGLGSPLHF; CDR3 DNA: TGTGCCAGCAGATCCCCCGGCTTGGGTTCACCCCTCCACTTT
V gene: TRBV6-5; J gene: TRBJ2-7; CDR3 length: 11; D gene: -; clone size: -; CDR3 protein: CASSYQSEQYF; CDR3 DNA: TGTGCCAGCAGTTACCAATCCGAGCAGTACTTC
V gene: TRBV15; J gene: TRBJ2-3; CDR3 length: 15; D gene: TRBD2; clone size: -; CDR3 protein: CATSRDAAGAGTQYF; CDR3 DNA: TGTGCCACCAGCAGAGATGCAGCGGGGGCAGGGACGCAGTATTTT
V gene: TRBV18; J gene: TRBJ1-4; CDR3 length: 14; D gene: -; clone size: -; CDR3 protein: CASSAQEHHEKLFF; CDR3 DNA: TGTGCCAGCTCGGCTCAGGAACACCATGAAAAACTGTTTTTT
V gene: TRBV11-2; J gene: TRBJ2-7; CDR3 length: 16; D gene: TRBD2; clone size: -; CDR3 protein: CASSLVGGTGPYEQYF; CDR3 DNA: TGTGCCAGCAGCTTAGTGGGGGGGACTGGCCCCTACGAGCAGTACTTC
V gene: TRBV6-5; J gene: TRBJ1-4; CDR3 length: 14; D gene: TRBD1; clone size: -; CDR3 protein: CASSLDRGNEKLFF; CDR3 DNA: TGTGCCAGCAGCCTCGACAGGGGGAACGAAAAACTGTTTTTT
V gene: TRBV4-1; J gene: TRBJ1-2; CDR3 length: 14; D gene: -; clone size: -; CDR3 protein: CASSPMAENYGYTF; CDR3 DNA: TGCGCCAGCAGCCCCATGGCGGAAAACTATGGCTACACCTTC
V gene: TRBV2; J gene: TRBJ2-5; CDR3 length: 11; D gene: -; clone size: -; CDR3 protein: CASMAGETQYF; CDR3 DNA: TGTGCCAGCATGGCAGGGGAGACCCAGTACTTC
V gene: TRBV28; J gene: TRBJ1-3; CDR3 length: 12; D gene: -; clone size: -; CDR3 protein: CAATEAGNTIYF; CDR3 DNA: TGTGCCGCCACAGAGGCTGGAAACACCATATATTTT
V gene: TRBV7-9; J gene: TRBJ2-1; CDR3 length: 16; D gene: TRBD2; clone size: once; CDR3 protein: CASSVETSGANNEQFF; CDR3 DNA: TGTGCCAGCAGCGTCGAGACTAGCGGGGCAAACAATGAGCAGTTCTTC
V gene: TRBV28; J gene: TRBJ1-1; CDR3 length: 13; D gene: -; clone size: once; CDR3 protein: CASSRDRNTEAFF; CDR3 DNA: TGTGCCAGCAGCCGGGACCGGAACACTGAAGCTTTCTTT
V gene: TRBV4-3; J gene: TRBJ1-2; CDR3 length: 15; D gene: -; clone size: -; CDR3 protein: CASSPDPLSNYGYTF; CDR3 DNA: TGCGCCAGCAGCCCCGACCCCCTTTCAAACTATGGCTACACCTTC
V gene: TRBV6-1; J gene: TRBJ2-7; CDR3 length: 12; D gene: TRBD2; clone size: -; CDR3 protein: CASKLGGWEQYF; CDR3 DNA: TGTGCCAGCAAGCTGGGGGGGTGGGAGCAGTACTTC
V gene: TRBV19; J gene: TRBJ2-7; CDR3 length: 13; D gene: TRBD1; clone size: -; CDR3 protein: CASDRGEGAEQYF; CDR3 DNA: TGTGCCAGCGACAGGGGAGAAGGGGCCGAGCAGTACTTC
V gene: TRBV28; J gene: TRBJ2-2; CDR3 length: 15; D gene: TRBD1; clone size: -; CDR3 protein: CASSTTGGGTGELFF; CDR3 DNA: TGTGCCAGCAGTACGACAGGGGGCGGCACCGGGGAGCTGTTTTTT
V gene: TRBV29-1; J gene: TRBJ1-2; CDR3 length: 9; D gene: -; clone size: -; CDR3 protein: CSVLEGYTF; CDR3 DNA: TGCAGCGTTCTGGAGGGCTACACCTTC
V gene: TRBV9; J gene: TRBJ2-5; CDR3 length: 15; D gene: TRBD1; clone size: -; CDR3 protein: CASSDWTGRQETQYF; CDR3 DNA: TGTGCCAGCAGCGATTGGACAGGGCGCCAAGAGACCCAGTACTTC
V gene: TRBV7-9; J gene: TRBJ1-3; CDR3 length: 13; D gene: -; clone size: -; CDR3 protein: CASSFQIGNTIYF; CDR3 DNA: TGTGCCAGCAGCTTCCAAATAGGAAACACCATATATTTT
V gene: TRBV27; J gene: TRBJ1-3; CDR3 length: 13; D gene: TRBD1; clone size: -; CDR3 protein: CASRTGPGNTIYF; CDR3 DNA: TGTGCCAGTAGGACAGGACCTGGAAACACCATATATTTT
V gene: TRBV7-2; J gene: TRBJ1-5; CDR3 length: 13; D gene: TRBD1; clone size: -; CDR3 protein: CASSLQGGQPQHF; CDR3 DNA: TGTGCCAGCAGCTTGCAGGGGGGCCAGCCCCAGCATTTT
V gene: TRBV6-6; J gene: TRBJ2-1; CDR3 length: 13; D gene: TRBD1; clone size: once; CDR3 protein: CAGLGTGHNEQFF; CDR3 DNA: TGTGCCGGCCTCGGGACAGGGCACAATGAGCAGTTCTTC